This is a list of T cell receptor beta chains from one sample in a study of shared T cell receptors in the human thymus. Data came from immunoSEQ multiplex PCR; TCRdb stores just in-frame clones and leaves some out. The sample includes around 340,000 clones, around 93% of them seen just once. Sequenced material: thymocytes. All receptors derive from a human donor. Both conserved end residues are part of each CDR3. A D gene is named only where the DNA matches it firmly. Size is stated for part of the rows, as once, few or many counts, or as a class when the clone is expanded.

J,V,D,size,CDR3,DNA
TRBJ2-3,TRBV10-1,NA,once,CASSGYSASTDTQYF,TGCGCCAGCAGTGGGTACTCGGCTAGCACAGATACGCAGTATTTT
TRBJ2-7,TRBV19,NA,once,CASSILLQPYEQYF,TGTGCCAGTAGTATTCTATTACAGCCCTACGAGCAGTACTTC
TRBJ2-1,TRBV14,TRBD1,NA,CASSQRKQGAHNEQFF,TGTGCCAGCAGCCAACGCAAACAGGGGGCTCACAATGAGCAGTTCTTC
TRBJ2-7,TRBV27,TRBD2,NA,CASRALADAAYEQYF,TGTGCCAGCAGGGCACTAGCGGACGCCGCCTACGAGCAGTACTTC
TRBJ2-5,TRBV27,NA,NA,CASSPAGYQETQYF,TGTGCCAGCAGCCCGGCGGGTTACCAAGAGACCCAGTACTTC
TRBJ1-2,TRBV28,NA,NA,CASSLEVVGGRQLTGYGYTF,TGTGCCAGCAGTTTAGAGGTCGTAGGGGGACGGCAACTCACGGGGTATGGCTACACCTTC
TRBJ2-7,TRBV28,TRBD1,NA,CASSFWDSPYEQYF,TGTGCCAGCAGTTTTTGGGACAGCCCCTACGAGCAGTACTTC
TRBJ1-5,TRBV6-4,NA,NA,CASSYSGRNQPQHF,TGTGCCAGCAGTTACAGCGGACGAAATCAGCCCCAGCATTTT
TRBJ2-7,TRBV19,NA,NA,CASSISLDYEQYF,TGTGCCAGTAGTATATCCCTGGACTACGAGCAGTACTTC
TRBJ2-7,TRBV5-1,NA,NA,CASSLKGDPTSYEQYF,TGCGCCAGCAGCTTAAAGGGGGACCCCACCTCCTACGAGCAGTACTTC
TRBJ2-6,TRBV28,NA,NA,CASSLWGASGANVLTF,TGTGCCAGCAGTTTATGGGGGGCCTCTGGGGCCAACGTCCTGACTTTC
TRBJ2-7,TRBV29-1,NA,NA,CSVEAVTDEQYF,TGCAGCGTTGAAGCGGTAACAGACGAGCAGTACTTC
TRBJ2-1,TRBV14,TRBD1,NA,CASSPPDRGTYNEQFF,TGTGCCAGCAGCCCCCCCGACAGGGGAACCTACAATGAGCAGTTCTTC
TRBJ1-1,TRBV19,NA,once,CASKLQGRNTEAFF,TGTGCCAGTAAACTACAGGGCCGGAACACTGAAGCTTTCTTT
TRBJ1-5,TRBV27,TRBD1,NA,CASSSRGTGSNQPQHF,TGTGCCAGCAGTTCCCGTGGGACAGGGAGCAATCAGCCCCAGCATTTT
TRBJ2-7,TRBV19,TRBD2,NA,CASSIRQPGGATYEQYF,TGTGCCAGTAGTATACGGCAGCCCGGGGGGGCTACCTACGAGCAGTACTTC
TRBJ1-4,TRBV11-2,NA,NA,CASTPRGGGGSEKLFF,TGTGCCAGCACCCCCCGGGGCGGGGGAGGGAGTGAAAAACTGTTTTTT
TRBJ2-1,TRBV27,TRBD2,NA,CASSIPRVAGGPLAYNEQFF,TGTGCCAGCAGCATCCCCAGGGTAGCGGGAGGGCCATTGGCCTACAATGAGCAGTTCTTC
TRBJ2-7,TRBV7-9,NA,NA,CASSFRLDCQGKGSYEQYF,TGTGCCAGCAGCTTTCGTCTCGACTGTCAGGGGAAGGGCTCCTACGAGCAGTACTTC
TRBJ1-1,TRBV30,NA,NA,CAWSVMGQMNTEAFF,TGTGCCTGGAGTGTAATGGGGCAGATGAACACTGAAGCTTTCTTT
TRBJ2-3,TRBV5-1,TRBD1,few,CASSCPGTGLNTQYF,TGCGCCAGCAGCTGCCCCGGGACAGGGTTAAATACGCAGTATTTT
TRBJ2-3,TRBV19,TRBD2,NA,CASSRLAVTDTQYF,TGTGCCAGTAGCCGACTAGCGGTAACAGATACGCAGTATTTT
TRBJ1-1,TRBV6-1,TRBD1,NA,CASCRQGAHTEAFF,TGTGCCAGCTGTAGACAGGGGGCGCACACTGAAGCTTTCTTT
TRBJ2-3,TRBV4-2,NA,NA,CASSQGRSETSTDTQYF,TGTGCCAGCAGCCAAGGAAGGAGCGAAACTAGCACAGATACGCAGTATTTT
TRBJ1-2,TRBV2,NA,NA,CASILRGGGYTF,TGTGCCAGCATTCTAAGGGGTGGCGGCTACACCTTC
TRBJ2-3,TRBV28,NA,NA,CASSFSNRVIPDTQYF,TGTGCCAGCAGTTTTTCGAACAGGGTCATTCCAGATACGCAGTATTTT
TRBJ2-1,TRBV14,NA,NA,CASSQGEGGPYVEQFF,TGTGCCAGCAGCCAAGGTGAAGGAGGGCCGTATGTTGAGCAGTTCTTC
TRBJ2-1,TRBV4-3,TRBD2,NA,CASSQGSGSSYNEQFF,TGCGCCAGCAGCCAAGGGAGCGGGAGCTCCTACAATGAGCAGTTCTTC
TRBJ2-2,TRBV9,TRBD2,NA,CASTPVPSGGLTGELFF,TGTGCCAGCACGCCGGTTCCCAGCGGGGGGCTTACCGGGGAGCTGTTTTTT
TRBJ2-6,TRBV7-3,NA,NA,CASSLNSGANVLTF,TGTGCCAGCAGTCTTAACTCTGGGGCCAACGTCCTGACTTTC
TRBJ2-3,TRBV27,NA,NA,CASSLYSLDTQYF,TGTGCCAGCAGTCTGTATTCCTTGGATACGCAGTATTTT
TRBJ1-5,TRBV2,TRBD1,NA,CASTEQGALSNQPQHF,TGTGCCAGCACCGAACAGGGGGCCCTGAGCAATCAGCCCCAGCATTTT
TRBJ1-3,TRBV9,NA,NA,CASSTPSDSGNTIYF,TGTGCCAGCAGCACACCGTCGGACTCTGGAAACACCATATATTTT
TRBJ1-1,TRBV6-1,TRBD1,NA,CASSECSDRGDSGTEAFF,TGTGCCAGCAGTGAATGTTCGGACAGGGGGGACTCTGGCACTGAAGCTTTCTTT
TRBJ2-7,TRBV28,NA,NA,CASSYLQGSYEQYF,TGTGCCAGCAGTTACCTACAGGGCTCCTACGAGCAGTACTTC
TRBJ2-5,TRBV5-4,TRBD1,NA,CASSRQGAMQETQYF,TGTGCCAGCAGCAGACAGGGGGCCATGCAAGAGACCCAGTACTTC
TRBJ1-5,TRBV4-2,TRBD1,NA,CASSQGAGTGNQPQHF,TGTGCCAGCAGCCAAGGTGCCGGGACAGGGAATCAGCCCCAGCATTTT
TRBJ2-7,TRBV27,TRBD2,NA,CASTDGASGSAHEQYF,TGTGCCAGCACCGATGGGGCTAGCGGGAGCGCCCACGAGCAGTACTTC
TRBJ2-7,TRBV9,NA,NA,CASSVGTPGEQYF,TGTGCCAGCAGCGTAGGGACCCCGGGCGAGCAGTACTTC